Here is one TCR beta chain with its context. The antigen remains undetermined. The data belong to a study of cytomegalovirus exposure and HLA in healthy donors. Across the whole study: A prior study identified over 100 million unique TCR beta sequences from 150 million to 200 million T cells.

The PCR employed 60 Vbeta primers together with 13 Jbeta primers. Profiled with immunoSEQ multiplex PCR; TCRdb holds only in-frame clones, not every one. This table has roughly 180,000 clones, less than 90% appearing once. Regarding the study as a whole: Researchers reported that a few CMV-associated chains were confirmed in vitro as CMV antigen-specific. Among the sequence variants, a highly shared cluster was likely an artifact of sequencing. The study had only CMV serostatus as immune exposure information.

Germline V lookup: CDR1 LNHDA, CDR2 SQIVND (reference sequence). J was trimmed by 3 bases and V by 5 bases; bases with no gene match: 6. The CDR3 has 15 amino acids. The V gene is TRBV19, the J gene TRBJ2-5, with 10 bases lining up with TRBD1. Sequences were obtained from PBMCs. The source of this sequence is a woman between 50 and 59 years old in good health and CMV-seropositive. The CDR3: CASSESGTGEETQYF. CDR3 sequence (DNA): TGTGCCAGTAGTGAGAGCGGGACAGGGGAAGAGACCCAGTACTTC.